The 6 T cell receptor beta chains given below trace back to one sample, sequenced in a study of blood T cell repertoires in COVID-19. Sequencing used immunoSEQ multiplex PCR; TCRdb keeps in-frame clones, though not all of them. Among a few hundred thousand clones listed, about 86% were seen once. Input material: PBMCs or T cells enriched from blood (not recorded which). All receptors derive from a man aged 45 to 65 who had recovered from COVID-19.

The chain carries TRBV11-2 and TRBJ1-5; D is possibly TRBD1 (6 bases). Germline loops: CDR1 SGHAT, CDR2 FQNNGV. Trimming left V 4 bases short and J 4 bases short, with 14 bases between. This CDR3 spans 15 amino acids. Here the CDR3 DNA reads TGTGCCAGCAGCTCCCAGGGGCAGGCGAATCAGCCCCAGCATTTT. Amino acid sequence: CASSSQGQANQPQHF.

The chain employs TRBV6-5 and TRBJ1-2, with D uncertain. Trimming stripped 2 bases from V and 0 bases from J, with 7 bases between. In germline, CDR1 is MNHEY, CDR2 SVGAGI. This CDR3 has 14 amino acids. The CDR3 is CASSYLQTNYGYTF. CDR3 nucleotides: TGTGCCAGCAGTTACCTTCAGACTAACTATGGCTACACCTTC.

This clone occurred a few times. The gene calls are TRBV27 and TRBJ2-7; 9 bases fit TRBD1. Germline V gene sequence: CDR1 MNHEY, CDR2 SMNVEV (reference sequence). The junction had 2 bases not matched to a gene; V was cut back by 8 bases and J by 3 bases. The length of the CDR3 is 12 residues. DNA for the CDR3: TGTGCCAGCCGGGGACAGGGCTACGAGCAGTACTTC. Translation: CASRGQGYEQYF.

The V and J genes are TRBV6-5 and TRBJ2-7, with D maybe TRBD2 (6 bases). The CDR3 has 11 residues. V lost 10 bases, J lost 4 bases, and 11 bases lay in between. CDR1 is MNHEY, CDR2 SVGAGI, per germline. CDR3 nucleotides: TGTGCCACTGGGGCGGGGTACGAGCAGTACTTC. Translation gives CATGAGYEQYF.

V is TRBV7-8 and J is TRBJ1-5; 11 bases match TRBD1. The CDR3 has 15 amino acids. J was trimmed by 7 bases and V by 3 bases; bases with no gene match: 5. Germline assignment: CDR1 SGHVS and CDR2 FQNEAQ. The CDR3 sequence is CASSLDRGLGQPQHF. The CDR3 DNA follows: TGTGCCAGCAGCTTGGACAGGGGGCTAGGGCAGCCCCAGCATTTT.

This clone was seen only once. This chain joins TRBV3-1 (or the pseudogene TRBV3-2) and TRBJ2-3; TRBD2 agrees at 8 bases. CDR3 size: 16 residues. Germline assignment: CDR1 LGHDT and CDR2 YNNKEL (reference sequence). The J segment lost 2 bases and the V segment lost 0 bases, leaving 4 bases of the junction unmatched. Written as DNA, the CDR3 is TGTGCCAGCAGCCAAGATCCGGGGGGGACCACAGATACGCAGTATTTT. Its translation is CASSQDPGGTTDTQYF.